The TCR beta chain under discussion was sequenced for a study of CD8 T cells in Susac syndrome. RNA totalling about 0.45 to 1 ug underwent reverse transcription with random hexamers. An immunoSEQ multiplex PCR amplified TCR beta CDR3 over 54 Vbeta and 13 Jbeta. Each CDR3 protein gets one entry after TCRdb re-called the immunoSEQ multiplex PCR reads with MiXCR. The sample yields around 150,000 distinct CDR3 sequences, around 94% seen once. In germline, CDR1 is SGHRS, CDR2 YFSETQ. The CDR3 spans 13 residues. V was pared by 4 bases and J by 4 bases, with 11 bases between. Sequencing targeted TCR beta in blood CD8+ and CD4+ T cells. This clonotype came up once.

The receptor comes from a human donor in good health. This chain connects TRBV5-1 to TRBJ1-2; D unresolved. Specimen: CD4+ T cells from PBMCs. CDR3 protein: CASSPELSYGYTF. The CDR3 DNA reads TGCGCCAGCAGCCCGGAGCTTTCCTATGGCTACACCTTC.